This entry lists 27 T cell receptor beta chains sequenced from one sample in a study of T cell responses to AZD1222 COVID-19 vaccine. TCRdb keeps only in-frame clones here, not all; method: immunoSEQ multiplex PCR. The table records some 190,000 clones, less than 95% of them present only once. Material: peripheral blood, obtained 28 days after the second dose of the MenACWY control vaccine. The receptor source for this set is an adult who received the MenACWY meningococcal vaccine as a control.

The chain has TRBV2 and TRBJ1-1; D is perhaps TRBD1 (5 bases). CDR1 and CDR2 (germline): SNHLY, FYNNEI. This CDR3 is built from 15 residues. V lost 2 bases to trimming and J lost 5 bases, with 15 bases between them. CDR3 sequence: CASSERQGHITEAFF. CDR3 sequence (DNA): TGTGCCAGCAGTGAACGGCAGGGTCACATAACTGAAGCTTTCTTT. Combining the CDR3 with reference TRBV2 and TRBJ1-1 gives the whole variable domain EPEVTQTPSHQVTQMGQEVILRCVPISNHLYFYWYRQILGQKVEFLVSFYNNEISEKSEIFDDQFSVERPDGSNFTLKIRSTKLEDSAMYFCASSERQGHITEAFFGQGTRLTVV.

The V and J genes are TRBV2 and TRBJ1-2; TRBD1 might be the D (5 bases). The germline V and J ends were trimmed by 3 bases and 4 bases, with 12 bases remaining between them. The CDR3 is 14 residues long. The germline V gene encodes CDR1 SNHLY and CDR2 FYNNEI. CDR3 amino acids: CASSDTGTFYGYTF. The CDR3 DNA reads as TGTGCCAGCAGTGATACCGGGACCTTCTATGGCTACACCTTC.

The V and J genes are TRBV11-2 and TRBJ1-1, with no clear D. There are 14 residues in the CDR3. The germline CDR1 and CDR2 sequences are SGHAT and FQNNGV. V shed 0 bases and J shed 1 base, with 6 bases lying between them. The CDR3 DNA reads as TGTGCCAGCAGCTTAGATTGGGGGAACACTGAAGCTTTCTTT. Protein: CASSLDWGNTEAFF.

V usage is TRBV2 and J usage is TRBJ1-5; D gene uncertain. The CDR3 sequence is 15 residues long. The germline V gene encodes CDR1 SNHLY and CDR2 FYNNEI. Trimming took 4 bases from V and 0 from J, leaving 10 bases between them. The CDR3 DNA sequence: TGTGCCAGCAGTGTACAAGGTGGTAGCAATCAGCCCCAGCATTTT. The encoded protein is CASSVQGGSNQPQHF.

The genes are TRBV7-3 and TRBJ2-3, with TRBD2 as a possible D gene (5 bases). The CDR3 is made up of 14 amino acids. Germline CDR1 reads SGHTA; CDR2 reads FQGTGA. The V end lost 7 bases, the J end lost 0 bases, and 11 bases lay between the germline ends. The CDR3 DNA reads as TGTGCCAGCATCCCGGACTTTAGCACAGATACGCAGTATTTT. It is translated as CASIPDFSTDTQYF.

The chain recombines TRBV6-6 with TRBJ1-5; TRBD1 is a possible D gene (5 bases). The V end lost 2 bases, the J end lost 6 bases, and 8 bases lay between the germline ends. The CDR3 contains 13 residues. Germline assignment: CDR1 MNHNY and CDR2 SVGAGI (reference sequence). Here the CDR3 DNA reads TGTGCCAGCAGTTACGGGGGGACTCAGCCCCAGCATTTT. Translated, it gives CASSYGGTQPQHF.

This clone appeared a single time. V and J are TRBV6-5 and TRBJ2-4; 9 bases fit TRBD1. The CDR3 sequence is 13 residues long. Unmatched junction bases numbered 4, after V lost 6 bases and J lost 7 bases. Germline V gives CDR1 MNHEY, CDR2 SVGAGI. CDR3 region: CASRQGARNIQYF. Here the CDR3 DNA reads TGTGCCAGCAGACAGGGGGCGAGGAACATTCAGTACTTC.

The CDR3 region is CASSKGNTEAFF. CDR3 bases: TGTGCCAGCAGCAAGGGGAACACTGAAGCTTTCTTT. This sequence joins TRBV7-9 and TRBJ1-1; D gene unclear. V lost 5 bases and J lost 1, with 5 bases in between. The germline V gene encodes CDR1 SEHNR and CDR2 FQNEAQ (reference sequence). CDR3 length: 12 residues.

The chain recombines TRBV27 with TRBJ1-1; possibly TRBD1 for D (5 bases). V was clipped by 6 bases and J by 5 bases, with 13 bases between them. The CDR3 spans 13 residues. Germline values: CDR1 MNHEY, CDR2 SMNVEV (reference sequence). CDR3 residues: CASRSSGETEAFF. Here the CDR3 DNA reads TGTGCCAGCAGATCGTCGGGGGAAACTGAAGCTTTCTTT.

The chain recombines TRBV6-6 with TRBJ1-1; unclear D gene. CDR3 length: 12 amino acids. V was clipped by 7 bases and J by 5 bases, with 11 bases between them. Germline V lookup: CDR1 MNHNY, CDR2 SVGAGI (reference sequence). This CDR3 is CASTLVSTEAFF. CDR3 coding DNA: TGTGCCAGCACCCTAGTGTCGACTGAAGCTTTCTTT.

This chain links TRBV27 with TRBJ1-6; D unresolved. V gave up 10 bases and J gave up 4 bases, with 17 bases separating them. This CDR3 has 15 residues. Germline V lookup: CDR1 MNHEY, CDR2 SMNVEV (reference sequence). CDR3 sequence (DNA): TGTGCCACCGTTCGGAGGCAGCTATATAATTCACCCCTCCACTTT. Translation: CATVRRQLYNSPLHF.

The CDR3 DNA follows: TGTGCCAGCAGTTTAACCAGGGGTTTTCGTGAAAAACTGTTTTTT. This encodes CASSLTRGFREKLFF. The J gene is TRBJ1-4, the V gene TRBV13, with D possibly being TRBD1 (6 bases). Looked up from germline, CDR1 is PRHDT and CDR2 is FYEKMQ (reference sequence). The CDR3 is 15 amino acids. V dropped 6 bases and J dropped 7 bases, with 18 bases sitting between them.

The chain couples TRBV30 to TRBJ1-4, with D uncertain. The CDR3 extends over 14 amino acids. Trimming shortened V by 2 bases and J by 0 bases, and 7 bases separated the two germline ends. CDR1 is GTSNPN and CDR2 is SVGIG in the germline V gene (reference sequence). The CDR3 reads CAWSRISTNEKLFF. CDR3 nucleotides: TGTGCCTGGAGTCGGATTTCAACTAATGAAAAACTGTTTTTT.

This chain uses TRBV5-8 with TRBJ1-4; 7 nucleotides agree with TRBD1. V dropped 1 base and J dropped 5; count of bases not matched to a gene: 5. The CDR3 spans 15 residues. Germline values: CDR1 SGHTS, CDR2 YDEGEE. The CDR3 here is CASSLTGVWNEKLFF. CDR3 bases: TGTGCCAGCAGCTTGACAGGGGTATGGAATGAAAAACTGTTTTTT. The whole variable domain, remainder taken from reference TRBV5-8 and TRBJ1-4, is EAGVTQSPTHLIKTRGQQATLRCSPISGHTSVYWYQQALGLGLQFLLWYDEGEERNRGNFPPRFSGRQFPNYSSELNVNALELEDSALYLCASSLTGVWNEKLFFGSGTQLSVL.

The CDR3 loop is CASRSTTGTSVVQYF. The CDR3 nucleotides are TGCGCCAGCAGATCCACGACCGGGACTAGCGTGGTGCAGTACTTC. The chain recombines TRBV5-1 with TRBJ2-7; the match to TRBD2 covers 10 bases. Looked up from germline, CDR1 is SGHRS and CDR2 is YFSETQ. The CDR3 totals 15 residues. J gave up 9 bases and V 5 bases, and 14 bases lay outside the gene matches. The full variable domain, completed using reference TRBV5-1 and TRBJ2-7, is KAGVTQTPRYLIKTRGQQVTLSCSPISGHRSVSWYQQTPGQGLQFLFEYFSETQRNKGNFPGRFSGRQFSNSRSEMNVSTLELGDSALYLCASRSTTGTSVVQYFGPGTRLTVT.

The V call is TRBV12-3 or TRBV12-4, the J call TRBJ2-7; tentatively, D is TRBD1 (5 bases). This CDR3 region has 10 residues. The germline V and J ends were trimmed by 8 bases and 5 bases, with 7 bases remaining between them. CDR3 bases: TGTGCCAGCGGGGCAAACGAGCAGTACTTC. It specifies CASGANEQYF.

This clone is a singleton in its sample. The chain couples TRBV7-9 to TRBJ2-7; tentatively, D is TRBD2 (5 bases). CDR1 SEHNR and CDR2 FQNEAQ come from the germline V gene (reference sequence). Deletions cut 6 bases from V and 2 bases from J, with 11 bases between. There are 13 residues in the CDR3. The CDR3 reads CASSQAATYEQYF. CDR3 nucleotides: TGTGCCAGCAGTCAAGCGGCAACCTACGAGCAGTACTTC.

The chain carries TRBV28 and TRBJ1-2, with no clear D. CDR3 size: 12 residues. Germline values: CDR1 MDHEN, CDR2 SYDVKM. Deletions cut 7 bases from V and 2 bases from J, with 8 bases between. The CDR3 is CASKTSNYGYTF. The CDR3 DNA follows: TGTGCCAGCAAAACTTCAAACTATGGCTACACCTTC.

CDR3 loop: CSGVGGQPQETQYF. The CDR3 nucleotides are TGCAGCGGGGTGGGGGGACAGCCCCAAGAGACCCAGTACTTC. The J gene is TRBJ2-5, the V gene TRBV29-1; D perhaps matches TRBD1 (7 bases). V was clipped by 7 bases and J by 1 base, with 16 bases between them. CDR1 and CDR2 (germline): SQVTM, ANQGSEA. CDR3 length: 14 amino acids.

The CDR3 spells CSARHLDTQYF. The CDR3 DNA reads as TGCAGTGCTAGACACTTAGATACGCAGTATTTT. The chain joins TRBV20-1 to TRBJ2-3; the D is unclear. The CDR3 spans 11 residues. CDR1 and CDR2 from the germline V gene are DFQATT and SNEGSKA (reference sequence). V was clipped by 2 bases and J by 5 bases, with 5 bases between them.

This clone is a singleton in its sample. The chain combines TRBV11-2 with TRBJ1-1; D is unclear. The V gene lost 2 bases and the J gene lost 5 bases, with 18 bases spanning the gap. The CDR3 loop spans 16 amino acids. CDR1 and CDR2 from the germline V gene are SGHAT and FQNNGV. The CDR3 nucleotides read TGTGCCAGCAGCTTATTCGGGAATCTACCCGGTACTGAAGCTTTCTTT. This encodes CASSLFGNLPGTEAFF.

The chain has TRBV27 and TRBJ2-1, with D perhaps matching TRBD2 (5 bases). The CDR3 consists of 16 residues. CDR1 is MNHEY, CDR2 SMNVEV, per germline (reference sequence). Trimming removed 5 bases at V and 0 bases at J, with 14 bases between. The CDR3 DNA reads TGTGCCAGCAGTCCGCAAGACACTAGCTCCTACAATGAGCAGTTCTTC. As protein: CASSPQDTSSYNEQFF.

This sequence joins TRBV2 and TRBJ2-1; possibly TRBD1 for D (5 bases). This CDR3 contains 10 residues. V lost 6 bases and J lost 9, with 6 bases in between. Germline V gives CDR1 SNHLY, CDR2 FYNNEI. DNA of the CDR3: TGTGCCAGCAGACAGGTTGAGCAGTTCTTC. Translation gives CASRQVEQFF.

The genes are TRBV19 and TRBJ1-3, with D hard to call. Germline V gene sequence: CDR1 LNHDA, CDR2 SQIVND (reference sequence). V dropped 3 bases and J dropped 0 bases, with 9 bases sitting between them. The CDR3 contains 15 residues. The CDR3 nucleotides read TGTGCCAGTAGTATCGAGGCGAGCTCTGGAAACACCATATATTTT. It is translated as CASSIEASSGNTIYF.

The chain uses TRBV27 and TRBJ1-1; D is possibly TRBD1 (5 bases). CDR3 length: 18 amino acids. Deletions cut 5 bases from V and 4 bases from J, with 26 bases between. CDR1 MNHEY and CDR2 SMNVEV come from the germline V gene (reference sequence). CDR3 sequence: CASSLLTAGIKMGTEAFF. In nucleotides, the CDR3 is TGTGCCAGCAGTCTGCTGACAGCGGGGATAAAGATGGGCACTGAAGCTTTCTTT.

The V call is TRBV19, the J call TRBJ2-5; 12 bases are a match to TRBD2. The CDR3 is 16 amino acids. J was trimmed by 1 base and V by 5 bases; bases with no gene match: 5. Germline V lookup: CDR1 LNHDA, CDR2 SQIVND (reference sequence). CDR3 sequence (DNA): TGTGCCAGTAGTCCTCGGACTAGCGGGACCCAAGAGACCCAGTACTTC. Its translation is CASSPRTSGTQETQYF.

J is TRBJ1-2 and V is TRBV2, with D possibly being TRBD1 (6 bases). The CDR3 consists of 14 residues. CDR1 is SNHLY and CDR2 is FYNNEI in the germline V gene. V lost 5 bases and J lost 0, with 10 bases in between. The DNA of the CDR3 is TGTGCCAGCAGTTGGGGGGCCGCTAACTATGGCTACACCTTC. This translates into CASSWGAANYGYTF. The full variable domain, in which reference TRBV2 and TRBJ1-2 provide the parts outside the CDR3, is EPEVTQTPSHQVTQMGQEVILRCVPISNHLYFYWYRQILGQKVEFLVSFYNNEISEKSEIFDDQFSVERPDGSNFTLKIRSTKLEDSAMYFCASSWGAANYGYTFGSGTRLTVV.